This entry is about one T cell receptor beta chain. Since all of the isolated RNA was reverse transcribed, expressed TCRB transcripts were what got sequenced. Assay used: immunoSEQ multiplex PCR; TCRdb lists only in-frame clones, some missing. This repertoire shows 60,000 or so clones, approximately 59% found once; its top ten account for 2.2%. This specimen belongs to a study of beta chain features in type 1 diabetes. Study-wide background: The number of sorted cells examined across all samples was some 100 million.

There are 14 residues in the CDR3. The ends lost 4 bases at V and 5 bases at J; junction bases unmatched: 5. CDR1 KGHSH and CDR2 LQKENI come from the germline V gene. Every sorted population was more than 98% pure. The TCR sequence derives from a woman between 18 and 30 years old in good health. Sequenced: Tregs from blood. This chain connects TRBV18 to TRBJ1-5; TRBD1 matches 7 bases. This CDR3 reads CASSHATGYQPQHF. The CDR3 DNA follows: TGTGCCAGCTCACACGCGACAGGGTATCAGCCCCAGCATTTT. Full variable domain (rest looked up from reference TRBV18 and TRBJ1-5): NAGVMQNPRHLVRRRGQEARLRCSPMKGHSHVYWYRQLPEEGLKFMVYLQKENIIDESGMPKERFSAEFPKEGPSILRIQQVVRGDSAAYFCASSHATGYQPQHFGDGTRLSIL.